This T cell receptor (beta chain) was sequenced in a study of blood T cell repertoires in COVID-19. Looking at the study overall: Samples representing acute and convalescent COVID-19 were sourced from the United States, Italy and Spain. T cells, B-cell-depleted T cells, or PBMCs provided the cDNA or gDNA that served as material.

Original methodology: Reference gene primer amplification yielded estimated nucleated cell counts. Method: immunoSEQ multiplex PCR; TCRdb's copy keeps in-frame clones and lacks some. That table supplies the V and J calls and clone size; D and trimming were determined from the DNA. The sample records 35,000 to 50,000 clones, roughly 83% being singletons. Material for sequencing was peripheral blood. This TCR was recovered from a human donor with acute or convalescent COVID-19. The donor label of this sample is uncertain.

The CDR3 is CASSYSPGEGRFF. In DNA, the CDR3 is TGTGCCAGCAGTTACTCCCCCGGGGAGGGACGGTTCTTC. V and J are TRBV6-5 and TRBJ2-1; 7 bases fit TRBD2. Per germline, CDR1 MNHEY and CDR2 SVGAGI. The CDR3 extends over 13 amino acids. V lost 0 bases, J lost 15 bases, and 8 bases stayed unmatched.